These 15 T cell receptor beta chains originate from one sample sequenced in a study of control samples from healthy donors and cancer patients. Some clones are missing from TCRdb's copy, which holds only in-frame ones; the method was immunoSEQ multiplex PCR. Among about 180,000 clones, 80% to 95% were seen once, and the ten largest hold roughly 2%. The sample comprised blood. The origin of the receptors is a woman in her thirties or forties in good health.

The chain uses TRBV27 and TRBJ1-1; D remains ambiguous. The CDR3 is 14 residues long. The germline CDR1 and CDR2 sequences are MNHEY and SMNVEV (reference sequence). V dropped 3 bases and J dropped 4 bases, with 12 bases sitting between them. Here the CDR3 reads CASSFSPGFTEAFF. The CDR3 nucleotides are TGTGCCAGCAGTTTCAGTCCAGGCTTCACTGAAGCTTTCTTT.

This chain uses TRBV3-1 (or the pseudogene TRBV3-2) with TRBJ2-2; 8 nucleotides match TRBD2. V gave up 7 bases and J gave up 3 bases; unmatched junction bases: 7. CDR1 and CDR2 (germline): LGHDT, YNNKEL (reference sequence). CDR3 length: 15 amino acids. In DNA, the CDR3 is TGTGCCAGCACCCCGGGACTAGGCGACACCGGGGAGCTGTTTTTT. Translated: CASTPGLGDTGELFF.

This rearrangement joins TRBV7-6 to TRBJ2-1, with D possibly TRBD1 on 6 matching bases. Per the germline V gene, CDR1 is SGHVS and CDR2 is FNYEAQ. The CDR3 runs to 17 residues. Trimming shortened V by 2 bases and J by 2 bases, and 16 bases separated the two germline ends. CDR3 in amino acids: CASSLWEPGAPYNEQFF. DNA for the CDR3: TGTGCCAGCAGCTTATGGGAACCAGGGGCCCCCTACAATGAGCAGTTCTTC.

CDR3 amino acids: CASSSTTPPVGGRLYEQYF. CDR3 nucleotides: TGTGCCAGCAGCTCTACCACCCCCCCCGTCGGGGGACGACTCTACGAGCAGTACTTC. V and J are TRBV7-6 and TRBJ2-7, with D possibly being TRBD2 (6 bases). The V and J ends lost 4 bases and 3 bases respectively, with 28 bases between them. This CDR3 spans 19 amino acids. Germline CDR1 is SGHVS and CDR2 is FNYEAQ.

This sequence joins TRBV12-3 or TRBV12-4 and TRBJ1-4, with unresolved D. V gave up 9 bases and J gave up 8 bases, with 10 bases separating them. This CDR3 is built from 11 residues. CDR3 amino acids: CASAFQEKLFF. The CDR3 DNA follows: TGTGCCAGTGCGTTTCAGGAAAAACTGTTTTTT.

The CDR3 bases are TGTGCTAGTGGTTCCTCCGGCCTGCAGTTCTTC. It specifies CASGSSGLQFF. The chain uses TRBV12-5 and TRBJ2-1, with D unresolved. Trimming took 4 bases from V and 12 from J, leaving 10 bases between them. Germline V gene lookup returns CDR1 LGHNT and CDR2 FRNRAP. The CDR3 is 11 residues long.

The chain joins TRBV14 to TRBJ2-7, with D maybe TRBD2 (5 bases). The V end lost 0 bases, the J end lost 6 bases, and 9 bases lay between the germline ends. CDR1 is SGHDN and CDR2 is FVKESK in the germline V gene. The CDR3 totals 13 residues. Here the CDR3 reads CASSQDMRAEQYF. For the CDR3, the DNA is TGTGCCAGCAGCCAAGATATGAGGGCCGAGCAGTACTTC.

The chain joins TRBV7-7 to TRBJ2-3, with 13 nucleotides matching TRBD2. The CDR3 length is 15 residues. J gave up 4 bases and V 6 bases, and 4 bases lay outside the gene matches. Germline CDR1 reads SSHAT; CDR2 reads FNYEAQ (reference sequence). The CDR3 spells CASRLAGGPADTQYF. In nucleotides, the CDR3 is TGTGCCAGCAGACTAGCGGGGGGGCCCGCAGATACGCAGTATTTT.

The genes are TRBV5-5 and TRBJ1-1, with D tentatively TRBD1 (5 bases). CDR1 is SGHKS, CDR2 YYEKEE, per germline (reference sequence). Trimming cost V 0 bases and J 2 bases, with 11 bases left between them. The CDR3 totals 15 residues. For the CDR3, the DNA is TGTGCCAGCAGCTTGGGACCGGGACCCAACACTGAAGCTTTCTTT. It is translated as CASSLGPGPNTEAFF. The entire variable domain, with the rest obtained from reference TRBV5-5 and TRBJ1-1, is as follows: DAGVTQSPTHLIKTRGQQVTLRCSPISGHKSVSWYQQVLGQGPQFIFQYYEKEERGRGNFPDRFSARQFPNYSSELNVNALLLGDSALYLCASSLGPGPNTEAFFGQGTRLTVV.

This CDR3 reads CAISSAGGELFF. As DNA, the CDR3 is TGTGCCATCTCCAGCGCTGGCGGGGAGCTGTTTTTT. The V call is TRBV10-3, the J call TRBJ2-2; no clear D gene. The CDR3 is 12 amino acids. Germline V CDR1 and CDR2: ENHRY, SYGVKD. V lost 8 bases to trimming and J lost 7 bases, with 11 bases between them.

The CDR3 protein is CATSRDPIGPNTGELFF. CDR3 nucleotides: TGTGCCACCAGCAGAGACCCCATTGGCCCGAACACCGGGGAGCTGTTTTTT. The chain is built from TRBV15 and TRBJ2-2; D gene unclear. The CDR3 contains 17 residues. V lost 0 bases to trimming and J lost 0 bases, with 11 bases between them. In germline, CDR1 is LNHNV, CDR2 YYDKDF (reference sequence).

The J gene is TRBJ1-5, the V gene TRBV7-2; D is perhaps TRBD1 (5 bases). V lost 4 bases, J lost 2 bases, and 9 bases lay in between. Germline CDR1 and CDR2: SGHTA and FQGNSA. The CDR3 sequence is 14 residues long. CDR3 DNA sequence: TGTGCCAGCAGCTCGCAACAGGGCAATCAGCCCCAGCATTTT. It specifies CASSSQQGNQPQHF.

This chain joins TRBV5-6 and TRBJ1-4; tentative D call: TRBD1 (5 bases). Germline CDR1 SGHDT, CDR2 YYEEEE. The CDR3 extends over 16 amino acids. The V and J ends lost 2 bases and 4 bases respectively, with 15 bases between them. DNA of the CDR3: TGTGCCAGCAGCTTCTTCGAGGGGTATGGTAATGAAAAACTGTTTTTT. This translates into CASSFFEGYGNEKLFF.

The CDR3 DNA follows: TGCAGCGTACAGGGGGCTTCGACCTACAATGAGCAGTTCTTC. It codes for CSVQGASTYNEQFF. The gene calls are TRBV29-1 and TRBJ2-1; the match to TRBD1 covers 9 bases. The CDR3 loop spans 14 amino acids. The germline CDR1 and CDR2 sequences are SQVTM and ANQGSEA. V lost 6 bases to trimming and J lost 2 bases; unmatched junction nucleotides: 5.

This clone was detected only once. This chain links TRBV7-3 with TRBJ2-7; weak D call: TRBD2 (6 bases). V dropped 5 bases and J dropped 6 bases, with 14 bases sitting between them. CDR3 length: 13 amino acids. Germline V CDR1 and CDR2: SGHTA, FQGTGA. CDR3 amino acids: CASSTSRDSEQYF. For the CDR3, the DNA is TGTGCCAGCAGCACCTCCCGGGACTCCGAGCAGTACTTC.